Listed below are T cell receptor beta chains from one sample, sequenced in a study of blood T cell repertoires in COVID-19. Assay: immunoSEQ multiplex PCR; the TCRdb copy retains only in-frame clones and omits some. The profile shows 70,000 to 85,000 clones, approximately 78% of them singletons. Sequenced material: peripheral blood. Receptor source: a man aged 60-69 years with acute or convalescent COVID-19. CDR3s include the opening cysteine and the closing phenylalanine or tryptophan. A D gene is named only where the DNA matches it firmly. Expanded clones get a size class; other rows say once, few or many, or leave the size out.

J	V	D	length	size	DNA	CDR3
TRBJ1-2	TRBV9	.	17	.	TGTGCCAGCAGCCCCTATCCGTCGGAATTCTATGGAGAGAGCTACACCTTC	CASSPYPSEFYGESYTF
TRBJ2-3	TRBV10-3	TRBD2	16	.	TGTGCCATCAGTGATGGACTAGCGGGGCGCACAGATACGCAGTATTTT	CAISDGLAGRTDTQYF
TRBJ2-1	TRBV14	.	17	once	TGTGCCAGCAGCCAACGATCCGGGACTCTCGCCGACAATGAGCAGTTCTTC	CASSQRSGTLADNEQFF
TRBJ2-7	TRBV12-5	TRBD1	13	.	TGTGCTAGTGGTTTAGGGGGCTTCGGCGAGCAGTACTTC	CASGLGGFGEQYF
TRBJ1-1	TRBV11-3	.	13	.	TGTGCCAGCAGCTTTGGGGCGGAGACTGAAGCTTTCTTT	CASSFGAETEAFF
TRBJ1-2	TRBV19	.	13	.	TGTGCCAGTAGTATGTCGACAGCTTATGGCTACACCTTC	CASSMSTAYGYTF
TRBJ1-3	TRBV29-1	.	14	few	TGCAGCGCCTCAACTGTACTCTCTGGAAACACCATATATTTT	CSASTVLSGNTIYF
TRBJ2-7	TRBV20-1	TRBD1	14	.	TGCAGTGCTAGTACACAGGGGTCCTATTACGAGCAGTACTTC	CSASTQGSYYEQYF
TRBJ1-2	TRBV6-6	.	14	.	TGTGCCAGCAGTCAGACGGGGGGGGACTATGGCTACACCTTC	CASSQTGGDYGYTF
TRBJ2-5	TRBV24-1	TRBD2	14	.	TGTGCCACCAGTGACGGGGGGGCGTTAGAGACCCAGTACTTC	CATSDGGALETQYF
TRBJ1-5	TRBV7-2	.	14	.	TGTGCCAGCAGCCCTCGACAGAGAAATCAGCCCCAGCATTTT	CASSPRQRNQPQHF
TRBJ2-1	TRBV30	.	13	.	TGTGCCACCTTGCCGGGGTCTAGGAATGAGCAGTTCTTC	CATLPGSRNEQFF
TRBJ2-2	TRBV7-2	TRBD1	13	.	TGTGCCAGCAGCCAGGGGGCCTCCGGGGAGCTGTTTTTT	CASSQGASGELFF
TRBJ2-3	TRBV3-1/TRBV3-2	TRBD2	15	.	TGTGCCAGCAGCCAGGCGGGAGGGGGCACAGATACGCAGTATTTT	CASSQAGGGTDTQYF
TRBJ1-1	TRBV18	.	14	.	TGTGCCAGCTCACCGAGCCAGGGGAACACTGAAGCTTTCTTT	CASSPSQGNTEAFF
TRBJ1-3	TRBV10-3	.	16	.	TGTGCCATCAGGACCGGCGGAGCCCTCTCTGGAAACACCATATATTTT	CAIRTGGALSGNTIYF
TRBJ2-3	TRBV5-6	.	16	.	TGTGCCAGCAGCTTGTTAAAGGAGCGGACCACAGATACGCAGTATTTT	CASSLLKERTTDTQYF
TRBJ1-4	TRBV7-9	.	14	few	TGTGCCAGCAGCTTCGAACGCGCCAATGAAAAACTGTTTTTT	CASSFERANEKLFF
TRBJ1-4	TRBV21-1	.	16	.	TGTGCCAGCAGAAACCCAGACAGGAGTAGACAGGAAAAACTGTTTTTT	CASRNPDRSRQEKLFF
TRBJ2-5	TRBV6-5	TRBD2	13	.	TGTGCCGCCCTAGCGGGAGGGGGGGAGACCCAGTACTTC	CAALAGGGETQYF
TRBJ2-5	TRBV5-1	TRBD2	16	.	TGCGCCAGCAGCTCGGACGGACTAGCGGGAGAAGAGACCCAGTACTTC	CASSSDGLAGEETQYF
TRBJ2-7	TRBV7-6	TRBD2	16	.	TGTGCCAGCACCCCGAGCTCTCTAGCGGGATCTACCGAGCAGTACTTC	CASTPSSLAGSTEQYF
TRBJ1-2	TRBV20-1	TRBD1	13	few	TGCAGTGCTAGTGGACAGGGAGACTATGGCTACACCTTC	CSASGQGDYGYTF
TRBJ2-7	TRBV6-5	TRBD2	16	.	TGTGCCAGCAGTTACACACTCACTAGCGGTTCCTACGAGCAGTACTTC	CASSYTLTSGSYEQYF
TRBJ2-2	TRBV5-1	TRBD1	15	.	TGCGCCAGCAGCTTCTCAGGGGGCGCTCCCGGGGAGCTGTTTTTT	CASSFSGGAPGELFF
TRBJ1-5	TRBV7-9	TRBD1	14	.	TGTGCCAGCAGCTCTGGGACAGCAAATCAGCCCCAGCATTTT	CASSSGTANQPQHF
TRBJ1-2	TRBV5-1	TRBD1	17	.	TGCGCCAGCAGCGCTACCGTTTCCGGGACAGGGGGCGGTGGCTACACCTTC	CASSATVSGTGGGGYTF
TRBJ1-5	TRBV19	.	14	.	TGTGCCAGTAGTATCCCAGGGGGCAATCAGCCCCAGCATTTT	CASSIPGGNQPQHF
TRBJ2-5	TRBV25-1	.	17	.	TGTGCCAGCAGTGAATATAGGGTAGCGGAGTACCAAGAGACCCAGTACTTC	CASSEYRVAEYQETQYF
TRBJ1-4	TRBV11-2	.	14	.	TGTGCCAGCAGCCGACAAATTTCTAATGAAAAACTGTTTTTT	CASSRQISNEKLFF
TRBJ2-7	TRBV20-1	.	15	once	TGCAGTGCTAGTAGAGGGATCAGGAGCTCCTACGAGCAGTACTTC	CSASRGIRSSYEQYF
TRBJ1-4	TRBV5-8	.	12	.	TGTGCCAGCAGCCTGACAGGTGGCAAACTGTTTTTT	CASSLTGGKLFF
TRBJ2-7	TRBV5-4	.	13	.	TGTGCCAGCAGCTCAGGGGGGTTGGGGGAGCAGTACTTC	CASSSGGLGEQYF
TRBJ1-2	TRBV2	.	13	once	TGTGCCAGCACCGCACAGGTGAGGTATGGCTACACCTTC	CASTAQVRYGYTF
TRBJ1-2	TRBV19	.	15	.	TGTGCCAGTAGTATCGACAGGCTAAAGGGCTATAGCTACACCTTC	CASSIDRLKGYSYTF
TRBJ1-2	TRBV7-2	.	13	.	TGTGCCAGCAGCTTAATCCGGGGGGATGGCTACACCTTC	CASSLIRGDGYTF
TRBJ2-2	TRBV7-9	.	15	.	TGTGCCAGCAGCTTAGTCTCAGGGAACACCGGGGAGCTGTTTTTT	CASSLVSGNTGELFF